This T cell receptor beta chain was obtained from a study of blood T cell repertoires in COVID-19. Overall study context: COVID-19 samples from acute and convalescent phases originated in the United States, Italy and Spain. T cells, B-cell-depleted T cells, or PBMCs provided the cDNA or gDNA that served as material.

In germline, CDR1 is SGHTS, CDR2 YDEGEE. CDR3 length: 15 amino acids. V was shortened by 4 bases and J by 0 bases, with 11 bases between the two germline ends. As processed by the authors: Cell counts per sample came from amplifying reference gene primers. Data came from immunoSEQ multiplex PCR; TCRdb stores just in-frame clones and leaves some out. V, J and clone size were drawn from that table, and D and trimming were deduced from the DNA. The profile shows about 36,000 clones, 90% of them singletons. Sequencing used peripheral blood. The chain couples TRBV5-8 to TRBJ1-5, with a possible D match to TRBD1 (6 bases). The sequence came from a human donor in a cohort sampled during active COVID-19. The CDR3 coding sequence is TGTGCCAGCAGCAGAGGACAGCATAGCAATCAGCCCCAGCATTTT. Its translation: CASSRGQHSNQPQHF.